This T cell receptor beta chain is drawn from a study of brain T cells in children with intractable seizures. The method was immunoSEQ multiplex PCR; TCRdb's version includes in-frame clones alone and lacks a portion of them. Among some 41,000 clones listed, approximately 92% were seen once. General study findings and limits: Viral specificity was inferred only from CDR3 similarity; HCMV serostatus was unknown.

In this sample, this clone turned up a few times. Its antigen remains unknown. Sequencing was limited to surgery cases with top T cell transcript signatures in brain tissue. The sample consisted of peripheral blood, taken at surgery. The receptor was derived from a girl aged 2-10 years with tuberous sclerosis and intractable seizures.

Written as DNA, the CDR3 is TGCGCCAGCAGCTTGTGGGCCCAGATCGATGGCTACACCTTC. The encoded protein is CASSLWAQIDGYTF. This rearrangement joins TRBV5-1 to TRBJ1-2; D not resolved. This CDR3 spans 14 amino acids. V dropped 1 base and J dropped 6 bases, with 13 bases sitting between them. Germline CDR1 is SGHRS and CDR2 is YFSETQ.